The rows below give T cell receptor beta chains drawn from one sample of a study of blood T cells in healthy people across ages. TCRdb ran MiXCR on the 5' RACE reads and lists one entry per CDR3 protein. Counted here are 700,000 or so distinct CDR3 sequences, about a fifth occurring once; the ten biggest clones make up roughly 22%. The material sequenced was blood. These receptors all stem from a man aged 70-80 years in good health. Each CDR3 is given with its conserved first and last residue. Fields, in order: J gene, clone size, V gene, D gene, CDR3 DNA, CDR3 protein. D genes are given only for firm matches. The listing skips clone size in some rows; elsewhere it reads once, few, many or a size class.

J: TRBJ1-1
size: few
V: TRBV5-6
D: NA
DNA: TGTGCCAGCAGCTCGCCGTCCGGAGTGAACACTGAAGCTTTCTTT
CDR3: CASSSPSGVNTEAFF

J: TRBJ2-1
size: NA
V: TRBV12-3/TRBV12-4
D: TRBD2
DNA: TGTGCCAGCTCCCGAAGCCTAGCGGGGGGCTACAATGAGCAGTTCTTC
CDR3: CASSRSLAGGYNEQFF

J: TRBJ1-6
size: few
V: TRBV2
D: NA
DNA: TGTGCCAGCAGCCCCGATAATTCACCCCTCCACTTT
CDR3: CASSPDNSPLHF

J: TRBJ2-3
size: few
V: TRBV20-1
D: NA
DNA: TGCAGTGCCGAGATCGCAGATACGCAGTATTTT
CDR3: CSAEIADTQYF

J: TRBJ2-2
size: NA
V: TRBV29-1
D: NA
DNA: TGCAGCGTCGGCCTTTCGAGGGGCACCGGGGAGCTGTTTTTT
CDR3: CSVGLSRGTGELFF

J: TRBJ1-6
size: few
V: TRBV10-3
D: NA
DNA: TGTGCCATCAGTGATTGGGGGGCAGGCTATAATTCACCCCTCCACTTT
CDR3: CAISDWGAGYNSPLHF

J: TRBJ1-4
size: few
V: TRBV29-1
D: NA
DNA: TGCAGCGTGGCCTGGGGGTCCGGAAAACTGTTTTTT
CDR3: CSVAWGSGKLFF

J: TRBJ2-7
size: NA
V: TRBV20-1
D: TRBD2
DNA: TGCAGTGCTACCACAGTAGCGGGGATCTCCTACGAGCAGTACTTC
CDR3: CSATTVAGISYEQYF

J: TRBJ2-3
size: few
V: TRBV20-1
D: NA
DNA: TGCAGTGCTAGGGACCAGAACCTCCCAGATACGCAGTATTTT
CDR3: CSARDQNLPDTQYF

J: TRBJ1-5
size: few
V: TRBV20-1
D: NA
DNA: TGCAGTGCGGAGAGGGGCAGGCCTAATCAGCCCCAGCATTTT
CDR3: CSAERGRPNQPQHF

J: TRBJ1-1
size: NA
V: TRBV20-1
D: NA
DNA: TGCAGTGCTAGAGGGGACATAGAAGCTTTCTTT
CDR3: CSARGDIEAFF

J: TRBJ2-7
size: few
V: TRBV5-1
D: NA
DNA: TGCGCCAGCAGCTTGGCACTCAGCAATCCCGCCTACGAGCAGTACTTC
CDR3: CASSLALSNPAYEQYF

J: TRBJ1-1
size: NA
V: TRBV28
D: TRBD1
DNA: TGTGCCAGCAGAAAGGGGGCTCCCACTGAAGCTTTCTTT
CDR3: CASRKGAPTEAFF

J: TRBJ1-1
size: NA
V: TRBV10-3
D: NA
DNA: TGTGCCATCAAGAAGGGGTTAAAGGCTTTCTTT
CDR3: CAIKKGLKAFF

J: TRBJ2-1
size: NA
V: TRBV5-1
D: NA
DNA: TGCGCCAGCAGCTCACAGATTACTGAGTACAATGAGCAGTTCTTC
CDR3: CASSSQITEYNEQFF

J: TRBJ2-5
size: few
V: TRBV7-7
D: TRBD2
DNA: TGTGCCAGCAGCTCGAGGGGGACTAGCGGTAAAGAGACCCAGTACTTC
CDR3: CASSSRGTSGKETQYF

J: TRBJ2-7
size: NA
V: TRBV5-4
D: TRBD1
DNA: TGTGCCAGCAGCTTGGGCGGGACAGGATCCTACGAGCAGTACTTC
CDR3: CASSLGGTGSYEQYF

J: TRBJ2-3
size: NA
V: TRBV7-3
D: NA
DNA: TGTGCCCGCAGCCCCCACCTCCTGGATACGCAGTATTTT
CDR3: CARSPHLLDTQYF

J: TRBJ2-4
size: few
V: TRBV27
D: NA
DNA: TGTGCCAGCAAACCCGGCACCCCCATGACCAAAAACATTCGGTACTTC
CDR3: CASKPGTPMTKNIRYF

J: TRBJ1-1
size: NA
V: TRBV29-1
D: TRBD1
DNA: TGCAGCGTTGAACGGGACAGGGAAACTGAAGCTTTCTTT
CDR3: CSVERDRETEAFF

J: TRBJ1-4
size: NA
V: TRBV12-3/TRBV12-4
D: NA
DNA: TGTGCCAGCAGCCCAGGGCTAGCTAATGAAAAACTGTTTTTT
CDR3: CASSPGLANEKLFF

J: TRBJ1-5
size: NA
V: TRBV29-1
D: TRBD1
DNA: TGCAGCGTTCGATCAGGGGGGGGCAATCAGCCCCAGCATTTT
CDR3: CSVRSGGGNQPQHF

J: TRBJ1-5
size: few
V: TRBV20-1
D: TRBD1
DNA: TGCAGTGCCAACGGACAGGGCAGTCGGCCCCAGCATTTT
CDR3: CSANGQGSRPQHF

J: TRBJ2-7
size: few
V: TRBV2
D: NA
DNA: TGTGCCAGCAGTGAAATCCAGGTTTTGGTCGAGCAGTACTTC
CDR3: CASSEIQVLVEQYF

J: TRBJ2-4
size: few
V: TRBV20-1
D: NA
DNA: TGCAGTGCTAGAAAGAGCTCCGGAGGGGAAAACATTCAGTACTTC
CDR3: CSARKSSGGENIQYF

J: TRBJ1-2
size: few
V: TRBV20-1
D: NA
DNA: TGCAGTGTATCGTGGGGAAACTATGGCTACACCTTC
CDR3: CSVSWGNYGYTF

J: TRBJ1-1
size: few
V: TRBV20-1
D: NA
DNA: TGCAGTGCTAAAAACCTTCCGGGACCCAATATGAACACTGAAGCTTTCTTT
CDR3: CSAKNLPGPNMNTEAFF

J: TRBJ2-5
size: many
V: TRBV28
D: NA
DNA: TGTGCCAGCAGCCCTGACATTCCCCGAGAGACCCAGTACTTC
CDR3: CASSPDIPRETQYF

J: TRBJ2-7
size: NA
V: TRBV4-1
D: NA
DNA: TGCGCCAGCAGCAGCGCGGAGGGACCCTCCTACGAGCAGTACTTC
CDR3: CASSSAEGPSYEQYF

J: TRBJ2-1
size: NA
V: TRBV20-1
D: TRBD2
DNA: TGCAGTGCTAGAGATCGCCTTAGCGGGAGCTCCTACAATGAGCAGTTCTTC
CDR3: CSARDRLSGSSYNEQFF

J: TRBJ1-2
size: few
V: TRBV7-9
D: NA
DNA: TGTGCCAGCAGCGAAAAAATAGGAGGCTACACCTTC
CDR3: CASSEKIGGYTF

J: TRBJ1-3
size: few
V: TRBV28
D: NA
DNA: TGTGCCAGCAACGGGGGGGGAACCATATATTTT
CDR3: CASNGGGTIYF

J: TRBJ1-4
size: many
V: TRBV12-3/TRBV12-4
D: NA
DNA: TGTGCCAGCAGTTGGGACGGTGCAACTAATGAAAAACTGTTTTTT
CDR3: CASSWDGATNEKLFF

J: TRBJ2-3
size: NA
V: TRBV12-3/TRBV12-4
D: NA
DNA: TGTGCCAGCAGTTTTCGTCGTAGGGTTGGGGATACGCAGTATTTT
CDR3: CASSFRRRVGDTQYF

J: TRBJ1-2
size: many
V: TRBV6-1
D: NA
DNA: TGTGCCAGCAGCACGAACTATGGCTACACCTTC
CDR3: CASSTNYGYTF

J: TRBJ2-3
size: NA
V: TRBV20-1
D: NA
DNA: TGCAGTGCTAGAGAGGGGACTGGCACAGATACGCAATATTTT
CDR3: CSAREGTGTDTQYF

J: TRBJ2-7
size: NA
V: TRBV5-1
D: NA
DNA: TGCGCCAGCAGCTTGGCCGGGGTCGGAAGCTCCTACGAGCAGTACTTC
CDR3: CASSLAGVGSSYEQYF

J: TRBJ1-5
size: NA
V: TRBV12-3/TRBV12-4
D: NA
DNA: TGTGCCAGCAGGACCGGACATGTCATCCTACCAAATCAGCCCCAGCATTTT
CDR3: CASRTGHVILPNQPQHF

J: TRBJ2-3
size: NA
V: TRBV18
D: NA
DNA: TGTGCCAGCTCACCCGTAGGGTTGGACACAGATACGCAGTATTTT
CDR3: CASSPVGLDTDTQYF

J: TRBJ2-3
size: NA
V: TRBV20-1
D: NA
DNA: TGCAGTGCTAGACTGCGAGGCGGCACAGATACGCAGTATTTT
CDR3: CSARLRGGTDTQYF

J: TRBJ1-5
size: NA
V: TRBV7-2
D: NA
DNA: TGTGCCAGCAGCTTAGCGGGGCAGGCCCAGCCCCAGCATTTT
CDR3: CASSLAGQAQPQHF